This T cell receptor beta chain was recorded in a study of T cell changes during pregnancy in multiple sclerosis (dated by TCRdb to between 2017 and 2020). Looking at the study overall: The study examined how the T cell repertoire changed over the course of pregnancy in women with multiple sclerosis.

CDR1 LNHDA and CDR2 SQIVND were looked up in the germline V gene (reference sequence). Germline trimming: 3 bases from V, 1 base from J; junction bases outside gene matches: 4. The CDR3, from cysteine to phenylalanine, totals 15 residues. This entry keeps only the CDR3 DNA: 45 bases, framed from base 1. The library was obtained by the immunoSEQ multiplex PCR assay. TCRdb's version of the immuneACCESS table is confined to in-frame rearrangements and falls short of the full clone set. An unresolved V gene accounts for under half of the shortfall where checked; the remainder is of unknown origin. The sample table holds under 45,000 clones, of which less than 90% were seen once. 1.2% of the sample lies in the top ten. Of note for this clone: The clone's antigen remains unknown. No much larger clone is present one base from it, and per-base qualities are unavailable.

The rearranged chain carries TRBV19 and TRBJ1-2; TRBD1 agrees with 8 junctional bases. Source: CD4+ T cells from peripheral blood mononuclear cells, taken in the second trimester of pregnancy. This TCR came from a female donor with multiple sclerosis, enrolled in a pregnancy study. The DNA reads TGTGCCAGTAGTATCTCAGGGGGCGATAACTATGGCTACACCTTC. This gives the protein CASSISGGDNYGYTF.